This passage covers 6 T cell receptor beta chains from one sample sequenced in a study of control samples from healthy donors and cancer patients. The protocol was immunoSEQ multiplex PCR, while the TCRdb copy is restricted to in-frame clones and leaves out a portion. The data contain roughly 100,000 clones, about 83% of them singletons. Sequenced input: blood. These receptors were collected from a woman aged 45-65 years in good health.

This chain uses TRBV3-1 (or the pseudogene TRBV3-2) with TRBJ2-3, with TRBD2 matching over 7 bases. Germline trimming cut 2 bases from V and 1 base from J; bases unmatched to any gene: 3. The CDR3 consists of 15 residues. CDR1 and CDR2 (germline): LGHDT, YNNKEL (reference sequence). The CDR3, as DNA: TGTGCCAGCAGCCAAATAAGCGGGGGCACAGATACGCAGTATTTT. Translation gives CASSQISGGTDTQYF.

The table lists this clone with a count of one. The chain employs TRBV19 and TRBJ1-3, with TRBD1 identical over 11 bases. CDR1 and CDR2 from the germline V gene are LNHDA and SQIVND (reference sequence). There are 17 residues in the CDR3. V shed 3 bases, J shed 3 bases, and the junction held 7 bases outside the gene matches. The CDR3 region is CASSISLDRGLGNTIYF. CDR3 DNA: TGTGCCAGTAGTATCTCCCTGGACAGGGGGCTTGGAAACACCATATATTTT.

This chain joins TRBV4-2 and TRBJ1-5; D is possibly TRBD1 (6 bases). This CDR3 contains 13 residues. Trimming took 4 bases from V and 7 from J, leaving 11 bases between them. Per germline, CDR1 LGHNA and CDR2 YNFKEQ. CDR3 amino acids: CASSLDGGQPQHF. The CDR3 bases are TGTGCCAGCAGCCTAGACGGGGGCCAGCCCCAGCATTTT.

This chain joins TRBV14 and TRBJ2-7; 7 positions agree with TRBD1. CDR3 size: 15 residues. V lost 3 bases and J lost 2; bases outside the gene matches: 7. CDR1 and CDR2 from the germline V gene are SGHDN and FVKESK. In nucleotides, the CDR3 is TGTGCCAGCAGCCAGACGACAGGGTTCACCTACGAGCAGTACTTC. It encodes CASSQTTGFTYEQYF. The full variable domain, rest sourced from reference TRBV14 and TRBJ2-7, is EAGVTQFPSHSVIEKGQTVTLRCDPISGHDNLYWYRRVMGKEIKFLLHFVKESKQDESGMPNNRFLAERTGGTYSTLKVQPAELEDSGVYFCASSQTTGFTYEQYFGPGTRLTVT.

The chain carries TRBV4-2 and TRBJ1-6, with D hard to call. The CDR3 runs to 14 residues. The V end lost 0 bases, the J end lost 10 bases, and 10 bases lay between the germline ends. Looked up from germline, CDR1 is LGHNA and CDR2 is YNFKEQ. CDR3 coding DNA: TGTGCCAGCAGCCAAGATTTGGCGGAATCACCCCTCCACTTT. Protein product: CASSQDLAESPLHF.

The chain uses TRBV2 and TRBJ2-5, with 7 nucleotides matching TRBD2. The V gene's germline CDR1 is SNHLY and CDR2 FYNNEI. The CDR3 covers 14 residues. With 6 bases clipped from V and 3 bases from J, the junction kept 7 bases outside the gene matches. The CDR3 DNA reads TGTGCCAGCAGGGGGTCTAGCGGTAAAGAGACCCAGTACTTC. Encoded protein: CASRGSSGKETQYF.